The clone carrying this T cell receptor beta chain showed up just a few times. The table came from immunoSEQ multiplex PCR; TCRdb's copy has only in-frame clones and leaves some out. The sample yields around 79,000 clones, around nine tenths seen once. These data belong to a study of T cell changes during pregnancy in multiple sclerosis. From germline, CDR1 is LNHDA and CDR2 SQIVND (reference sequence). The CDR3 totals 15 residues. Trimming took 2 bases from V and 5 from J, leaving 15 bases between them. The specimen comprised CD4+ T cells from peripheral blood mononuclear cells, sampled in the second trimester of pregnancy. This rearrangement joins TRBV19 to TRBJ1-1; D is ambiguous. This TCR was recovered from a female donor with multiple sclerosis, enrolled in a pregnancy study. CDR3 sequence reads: CASSISSRRPTEAFF. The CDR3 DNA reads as TGTGCCAGTAGTATAAGTTCACGGAGGCCGACTGAAGCTTTCTTT.